The entry below gives a single T cell receptor (beta chain) sequence along with its context. Its antigen is still unknown. Unmatched junction bases numbered 6, after V lost 5 bases and J lost 3 bases. The germline CDR1 and CDR2 sequences are LNHDA and SQIVND (reference sequence). This CDR3 spans 16 amino acids. The record originates from a study of OX40 agonist ivuxolimab in advanced cancers. In the study overall: A history of anti-PD-1, anti-PD-L1 or anti-CTLA-4 therapy was acceptable, and around 36% had some. Study observations and caveats: Also showing low normalized T-cell clonal expansion were some of the nonresponders.

Profiling relied on immunoSEQ multiplex PCR, and the TCRdb table lists in-frame clones only, not all of them. There are tens of thousands of clones in the sample; 89% occur only once, and around 0.19% lies in the top ten. The specimen was CD4+ or CD8+ T cells sorted from blood, collected in a trial of the OX40 agonist ivuxolimab. This TCR derives from an adult with an advanced solid tumor such as melanoma, head and neck, liver or kidney cancer. This rearrangement joins TRBV19 to TRBJ2-1; TRBD2 matches at 11 bases. CDR3 residues: CASSPRLAGIYNEQFF. In DNA form, the CDR3 reads TGTGCCAGTAGTCCGAGACTAGCGGGGATCTACAATGAGCAGTTCTTC.